These 14 T cell receptor beta chains were sequenced from one sample in a study of T cell repertoires in cytomegalovirus infection. Their antigen targets remain unknown. TCRdb fed the reads into MiXCR, producing one record per CDR3 protein. The sample carries roughly 990,000 distinct CDR3 sequences, more than 25% recorded once. The specimen was cultured CD8+ T cells from PBMCs, collected from culture after CMV antigen stimulation. All receptors come from a human donor in good health (CMV status not recorded). Some clones in this sample may be carry-over from other donors' samples.

The sample holds many counts of this clonotype. The chain has TRBV7-8 and TRBJ2-1, with D maybe TRBD2 (6 bases). Trimming left V 8 bases short and J 5 bases short, with 16 bases between. Germline CDR1 SGHVS, CDR2 FQNEAQ. This CDR3 contains 14 residues. DNA for the CDR3: TGTGCCAGCGAATCGAAGGGAGGCGACAATGAGCAGTTCTTC. Amino acid sequence: CASESKGGDNEQFF.

This clonotype was detected many times. The rearrangement links TRBV7-8 to TRBJ2-1; D remains unclear. This CDR3 has 12 amino acids. Germline CDR1 and CDR2: SGHVS and FQNEAQ. V dropped 7 bases and J dropped 7 bases, with 11 bases sitting between them. The CDR3 loop reads CASTSKFNEQFF. CDR3 DNA sequence: TGTGCCAGCACTTCTAAGTTTAATGAGCAGTTCTTC.

The genes are TRBV6-2 or TRBV6-3 and TRBJ1-2, with 8 positions matching TRBD1. Germline CDR1 is MNHEY and CDR2 is SVGEGT. This CDR3 contains 16 residues. The trim removed 2 bases at V and 2 bases at J, leaving 7 bases unmatched. This CDR3 is CASSYPPDRVNYGYTF. The CDR3 DNA reads TGTGCCAGCAGTTACCCCCCGGACAGGGTGAACTATGGCTACACCTTC.

The chain is built from TRBV4-3 and TRBJ2-4; possibly TRBD2 for D (5 bases). V lost 0 bases and J 7 bases, leaving 10 bases between the germline ends. The CDR3 sequence is 14 residues long. Germline-derived CDR1 and CDR2 are LGHNA and YSLEER. For the CDR3, the DNA is TGCGCCAGCAGCCAAGATCGGACTTTGAACATTCAGTACTTC. Translation gives CASSQDRTLNIQYF.

This clonotype came up a few times. The V and J genes are TRBV5-4 and TRBJ1-3, with 7 bases matching TRBD1. Germline V lookup: CDR1 SGHNT, CDR2 YYREEE (reference sequence). V lost 0 bases, J lost 0 bases, and 9 bases stayed unmatched. The CDR3 length is 18 residues. The CDR3 spells CASSLAAGQTSSGNTIYF. Here the CDR3 DNA reads TGTGCCAGCAGCTTGGCCGCGGGACAGACCTCCTCTGGAAACACCATATATTTT.

The chain carries TRBV27 and TRBJ2-6, with D unresolved. Germline CDR1 reads MNHEY; CDR2 reads SMNVEV (reference sequence). CDR3 length: 13 amino acids. V was shortened by 7 bases and J by 0 bases, with 4 bases between the two germline ends. CDR3 sequence (DNA): TGTGCCAGCACCCCCTCTGGGGCCAACGTCCTGACTTTC. Protein: CASTPSGANVLTF. Looking up the rest from reference TRBV27 and TRBJ2-6 gives the full variable domain: EAQVTQNPRYLITVTGKKLTVTCSQNMNHEYMSWYRQDPGLGLRQIYYSMNVEVTDKGDVPEGYKVSRKEKRNFPLILESPSPNQTSLYFCASTPSGANVLTFGAGSRLTVL.

This clonotype is a singleton in its sample. The chain uses TRBV27 and TRBJ2-5; 8 nucleotides agree with TRBD1. Trimming at V came to 1 base and at J to 5 bases, leaving 6 bases not matched to a gene. CDR1 MNHEY and CDR2 SMNVEV come from the germline V gene (reference sequence). The CDR3 loop spans 15 amino acids. The CDR3 nucleotides are TGTGCCAGCAGTTTATGGCCAGGGGGCGTTGAGACCCAGTACTTC. It translates to CASSLWPGGVETQYF.

Written as DNA, the CDR3 is TGTGCCAGCAGCCCACAGGGACCCGAAAAATGGGAGACCCAGTACTTC. Translating it yields CASSPQGPEKWETQYF. The chain carries TRBV12-3 or TRBV12-4 and TRBJ2-5, with D tentatively TRBD1 (6 bases). V lost 6 bases to trimming and J lost 5 bases, with 22 bases between them. CDR3 length equals 16 residues.

Concerning this clonotype itself: The junction departs from germline at one end; a sequencing error may be responsible. This rearrangement joins TRBV9 to TRBJ1-2; D uncertain. Germline CDR1 SGDLS, CDR2 YYNGEE. The CDR3 is 15 amino acids. The CDR3 DNA sequence: TGTGTCAGCAGCGTAGATCGGCAGGCCACTCATGGCTACACCTTC. Its translation: CVSSVDRQATHGYTF.

This clonotype was seen a handful of times. The chain has TRBV4-1 and TRBJ2-3; 7 nucleotides line up with TRBD2. This CDR3 spans 14 amino acids. The germline gives CDR1 MGHRA, CDR2 YSYEKL. V trimming: 4 bases; J trimming: 5 bases; junction bases outside the gene matches: 6. CDR3 in amino acids: CASSPPGEGDTQYF. The DNA of the CDR3 is TGCGCCAGCAGCCCTCCGGGGGAGGGAGATACGCAGTATTTT.

This clonotype was observed once. The V and J genes are TRBV20-1 and TRBJ1-4; no definite D call. V gave up 1 base and J gave up 5 bases, with 14 bases separating them. Germline CDR1 reads DFQATT; CDR2 reads SNEGSKA (reference sequence). The CDR3 runs to 15 residues. The CDR3 DNA sequence: TGCAGTGCTAGAGGGAGGCTTAAGCTAAATGAAAAACTGTTTTTT. The encoded protein is CSARGRLKLNEKLFF.

This clonotype was found once. The chain links TRBV20-1 to TRBJ2-7, with 8 bases that match TRBD1. This CDR3 contains 13 residues. J lost 1 base, V lost 4 bases, and 3 bases had no gene match. Germline assignment: CDR1 DFQATT and CDR2 SNEGSKA (reference sequence). DNA for the CDR3: TGCAGTGCTACTCGACAGGGGTCCTACGAGCAGTACTTC. Encoded protein: CSATRQGSYEQYF.

In its sample, this clonotype was seen a few times. J is TRBJ2-3 and V is TRBV20-1, with 9 bases lining up with TRBD2. The CDR3 runs 14 residues. Germline V gene lookup returns CDR1 DFQATT and CDR2 SNEGSKA (reference sequence). The junction had 10 bases not matched to a gene; V was cut back by 2 bases and J by 10 bases. This chain's CDR3 is CSARRLAGPLAQYF. The DNA for the CDR3 is TGCAGTGCTAGACGTCTAGCGGGGCCCTTAGCGCAGTATTTT.

This clonotype was seen a handful of times. The chain carries TRBV4-2 and TRBJ2-7; 7 positions match TRBD1. The CDR3 extends over 15 amino acids. J lost 2 bases, V lost 4 bases, and 8 bases had no gene match. CDR1 is LGHNA and CDR2 is YNFKEQ in the germline V gene. CDR3 residues: CASSPYPTGTYEQYF. The CDR3, as DNA: TGTGCCAGCAGCCCATATCCGACAGGGACCTACGAGCAGTACTTC.